The clone carrying this TCR beta chain was counted a few times. Its antigen is unidentified. The record originates from a study of T-cell memory formation after mild COVID-19. Across the whole study: Clusters were largely donor specific.

Overall study results and limits: Pre-infection memory carried some responding clones, suggesting that cross-reactive memory joined. Clones that contracted clustered mainly in CM and EM if CD4+ and in EMRA if CD8+.

5'RACE primed at constant segments yielded TCR alpha and TCR beta cDNA libraries bearing sample barcodes and UMIs. Each CDR3 protein is one row after TCRdb ran MiXCR on the 5' RACE reads. The sample lists around 300,000 distinct CDR3 sequences, 12% to 15% occurring once. This CDR3 has 16 residues. The chain links TRBV21-1 to TRBJ2-2; the D call in the table, TRBD1, was not verified against the DNA. TRBV21-1 is designated a pseudogene. Sequenced material: PBMCs or a T cell subset sorted from them (not recorded which). The origin of this receptor is a young man who had mild COVID-19 (a few samples of this study predate the infection). Cell type and time point are not known. In DNA form, the CDR3 reads TGTGCCAGCAGCAAAGACCAAGGGTGGCGCACCGGGGAGCTGTTTTTT. This sequence encodes CASSKDQGWRTGELFF.